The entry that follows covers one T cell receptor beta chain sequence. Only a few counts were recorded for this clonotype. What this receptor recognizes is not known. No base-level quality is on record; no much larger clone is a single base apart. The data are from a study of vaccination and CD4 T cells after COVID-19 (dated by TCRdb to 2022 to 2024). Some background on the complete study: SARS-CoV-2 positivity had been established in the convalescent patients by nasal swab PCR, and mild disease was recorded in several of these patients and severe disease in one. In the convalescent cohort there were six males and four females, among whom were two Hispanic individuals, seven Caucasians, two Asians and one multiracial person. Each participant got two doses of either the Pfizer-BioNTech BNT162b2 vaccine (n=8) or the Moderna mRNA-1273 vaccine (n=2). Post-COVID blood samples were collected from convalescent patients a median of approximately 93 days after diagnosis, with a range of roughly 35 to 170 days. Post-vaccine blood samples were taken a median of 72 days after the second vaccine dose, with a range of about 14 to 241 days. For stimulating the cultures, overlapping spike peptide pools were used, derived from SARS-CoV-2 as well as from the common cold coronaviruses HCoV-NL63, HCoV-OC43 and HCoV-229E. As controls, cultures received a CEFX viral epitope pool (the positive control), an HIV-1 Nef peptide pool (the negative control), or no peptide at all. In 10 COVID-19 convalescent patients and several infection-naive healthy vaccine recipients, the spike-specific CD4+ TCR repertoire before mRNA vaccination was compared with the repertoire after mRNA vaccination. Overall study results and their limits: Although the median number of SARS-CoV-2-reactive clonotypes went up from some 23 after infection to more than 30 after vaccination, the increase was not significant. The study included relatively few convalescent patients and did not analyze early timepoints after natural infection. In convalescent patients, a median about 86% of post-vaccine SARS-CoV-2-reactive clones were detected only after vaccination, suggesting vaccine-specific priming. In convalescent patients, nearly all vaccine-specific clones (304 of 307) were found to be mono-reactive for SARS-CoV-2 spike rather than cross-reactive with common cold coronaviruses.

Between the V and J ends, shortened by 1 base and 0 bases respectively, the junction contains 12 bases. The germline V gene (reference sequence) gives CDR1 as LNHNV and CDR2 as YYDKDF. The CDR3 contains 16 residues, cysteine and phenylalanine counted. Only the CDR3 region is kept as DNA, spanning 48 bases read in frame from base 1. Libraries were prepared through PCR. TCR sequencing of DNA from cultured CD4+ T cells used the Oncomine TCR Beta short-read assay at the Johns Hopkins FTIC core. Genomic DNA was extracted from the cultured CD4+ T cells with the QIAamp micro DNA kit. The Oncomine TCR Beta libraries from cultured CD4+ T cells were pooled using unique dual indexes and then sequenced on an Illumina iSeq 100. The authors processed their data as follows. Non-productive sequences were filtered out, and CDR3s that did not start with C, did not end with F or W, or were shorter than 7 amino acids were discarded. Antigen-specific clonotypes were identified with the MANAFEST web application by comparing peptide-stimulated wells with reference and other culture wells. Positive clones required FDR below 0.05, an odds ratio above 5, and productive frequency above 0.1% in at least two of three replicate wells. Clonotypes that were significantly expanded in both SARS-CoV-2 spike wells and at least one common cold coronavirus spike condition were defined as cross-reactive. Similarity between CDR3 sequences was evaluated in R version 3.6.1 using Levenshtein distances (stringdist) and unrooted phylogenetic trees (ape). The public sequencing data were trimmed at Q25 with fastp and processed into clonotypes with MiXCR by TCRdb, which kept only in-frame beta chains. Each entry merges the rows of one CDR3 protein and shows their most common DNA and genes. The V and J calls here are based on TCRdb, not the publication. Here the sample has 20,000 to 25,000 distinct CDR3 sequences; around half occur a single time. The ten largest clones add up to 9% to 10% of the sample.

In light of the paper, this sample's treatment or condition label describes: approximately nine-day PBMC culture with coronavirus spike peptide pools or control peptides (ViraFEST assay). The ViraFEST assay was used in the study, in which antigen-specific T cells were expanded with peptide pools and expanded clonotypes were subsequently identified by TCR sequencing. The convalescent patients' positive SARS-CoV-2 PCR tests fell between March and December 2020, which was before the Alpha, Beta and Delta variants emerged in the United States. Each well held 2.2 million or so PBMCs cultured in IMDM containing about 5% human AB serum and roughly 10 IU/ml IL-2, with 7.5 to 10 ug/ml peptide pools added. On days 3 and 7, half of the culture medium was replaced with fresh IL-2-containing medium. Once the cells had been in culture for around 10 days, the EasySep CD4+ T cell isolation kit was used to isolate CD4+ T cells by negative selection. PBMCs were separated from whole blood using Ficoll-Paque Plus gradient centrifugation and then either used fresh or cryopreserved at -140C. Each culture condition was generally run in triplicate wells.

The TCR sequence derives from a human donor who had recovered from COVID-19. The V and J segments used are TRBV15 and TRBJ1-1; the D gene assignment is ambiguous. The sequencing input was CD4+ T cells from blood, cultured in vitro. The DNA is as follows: TGTGCCACCAGCAGAGGTTCAGAAGGGCTGAACACTGAAGCTTTCTTT. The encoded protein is CATSRGSEGLNTEAFF.